This record concerns one T cell receptor beta chain sequence. No cognate antigen has been identified for it. Nothing much larger sits one base from this clone, and base qualities are not available. This sample is part of a study of blood T cell repertoires in COVID-19 (dated by TCRdb to 2019 to 2021). Regarding the study in general: Samples from collaborators originated in the United States, Italy and Spain and spanned both the acute and convalescent phases of COVID-19. The material from the prospective study consisted of cDNA or gDNA derived from T cells, B-cell-depleted T cells, or PBMCs. Subjects who had been exposed to COVID-19, were actively infected with it, or had recovered from it provided the deeply sampled blood TCRbeta repertoires that made up the dataset. The repertoires were released in a freely available public database meant as a resource for research on the immune response to SARS-CoV-2. Samples were obtained from the ongoing ImmuneRACE study (first 160 participants) and from about 1,300 subjects provided by 6 global collaborators. The sample metadata nearly always contained a de-identified subject ID, COVID-19 status, age in years and sex. HLA class I and class II types, where available, came from metadata supplied by the sample provider rather than from assay-based typing.

In Seattle, one collaborating source enrolled patients while the infection was active and tracked those patients longitudinally over the course of disease. The collaborating institutions used their own protocols to collect whole blood in K2EDTA tubes. For TCRbeta analysis, collaborators shipped samples as frozen whole blood, isolated PBMCs, or DNA extracted from either of those sample types. The immunoSEQ Assay, a bias-controlled multiplex PCR, was used to amplify TCRbeta CDR3 regions from genomic DNA. The source study handled its data this way. Within the assay, amplification of reference gene primers was used to estimate how many nucleated cells each sample contained. Sequence reads were collapsed and filtered to measure the absolute abundance of every unique TCRbeta CDR3 rearrangement. For each sample, productive Simpson clonality was calculated as the square root of Simpson's diversity index across productive rearrangements. TCRdb provides this immuneACCESS table in a form limited to in-frame rearrangements. Some clones are lacking; in checked studies, under half of them reflect an unresolved V gene, and why the rest are absent is not known. The DNA was the basis for D and trimming; V, J and clone size are from that table. The sample table holds some 80,000 clones, of which around 83% were seen once. Of the sample, roughly 9.7% is held by the ten largest clones.

From cysteine to phenylalanine, the CDR3 is 15 amino acids long. Only the CDR3 DNA stays, 45 bases, in frame from base 1. Trimming at the junction amounts to 2 bases on V and 7 bases on J, and the germline ends lie 12 bases apart. Reading the germline V gene gives CDR1 MDHEN and CDR2 SYDVKM. The study at large found these results: Clinical and demographic metadata were provided uncurated, with the amount varying by source and participant.

What was sequenced was peripheral blood. The V gene is TRBV28 and the J gene is TRBJ1-6; matching of 5 bases hints at TRBD1 as the D gene. The sequence derives from a man in his fifties or sixties with COVID-19, enrolled during active disease. The DNA sequence reads TGTGCCAGCAGTTTAGCAGGGTTAGAGAATTCACCCCTCCACTTT. Its protein reads: CASSLAGLENSPLHF.